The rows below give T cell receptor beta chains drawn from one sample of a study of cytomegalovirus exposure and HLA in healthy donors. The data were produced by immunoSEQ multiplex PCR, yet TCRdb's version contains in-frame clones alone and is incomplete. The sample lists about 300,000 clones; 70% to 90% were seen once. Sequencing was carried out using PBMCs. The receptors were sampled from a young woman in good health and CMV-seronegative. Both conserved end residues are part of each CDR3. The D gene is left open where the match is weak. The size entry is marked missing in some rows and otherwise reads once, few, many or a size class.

CDR3 DNA: TGTGCCAGCAGCTTAGGACAGGCAGAAGCTTTCTTT
CDR3 protein: CASSLGQAEAFF
J gene: TRBJ1-1
V gene: TRBV7-8
D gene: NA
clone size: NA

CDR3 DNA: TGTGCCAGTACCCGAGCGGGAGGAGGTGATGAGCAGTTCTTC
CDR3 protein: CASTRAGGGDEQFF
J gene: TRBJ2-1
V gene: TRBV19
D gene: TRBD2
clone size: few

CDR3 DNA: TGCGCCAGCAGCTTGGCCCCGACAGATTACTATGGCTACACCTTC
CDR3 protein: CASSLAPTDYYGYTF
J gene: TRBJ1-2
V gene: TRBV5-1
D gene: NA
clone size: NA

CDR3 DNA: TGTGCCAGTAGCCCCACAGGCGAGACCCAGTACTTC
CDR3 protein: CASSPTGETQYF
J gene: TRBJ2-5
V gene: TRBV19
D gene: NA
clone size: NA

CDR3 DNA: TGTGCCACCAGCAGAGCCAGGGGATCAAGGTACGAGCAGTACTTC
CDR3 protein: CATSRARGSRYEQYF
J gene: TRBJ2-7
V gene: TRBV15
D gene: NA
clone size: NA

CDR3 DNA: TGTGCCAGCAGCCGTTTTAGCGGGTCATTGGACACAGATACGCAGTATTTT
CDR3 protein: CASSRFSGSLDTDTQYF
J gene: TRBJ2-3
V gene: TRBV4-2
D gene: TRBD2
clone size: NA

CDR3 DNA: TGTGCCAGCAGTCCCTCACAGGGGGACGGCAACAATGAGCAGTTCTTC
CDR3 protein: CASSPSQGDGNNEQFF
J gene: TRBJ2-1
V gene: TRBV27
D gene: TRBD1
clone size: NA

CDR3 DNA: TGTGCCAGCAGCTCCAACCCGGGAGCACCCCACTACGAGCAGTACTTC
CDR3 protein: CASSSNPGAPHYEQYF
J gene: TRBJ2-7
V gene: TRBV7-2
D gene: NA
clone size: once

CDR3 DNA: TGTGCCAGCAGTCTCAGGACTAGCGGGAGCAGGGAGACCCAGTACTTC
CDR3 protein: CASSLRTSGSRETQYF
J gene: TRBJ2-5
V gene: TRBV2
D gene: TRBD2
clone size: NA

CDR3 DNA: TGTGCCAGTAGCATGACTAGCGGTACAGATACGCAGTATTTT
CDR3 protein: CASSMTSGTDTQYF
J gene: TRBJ2-3
V gene: TRBV19
D gene: TRBD2
clone size: NA

CDR3 DNA: TGCGCCAGCAGCTTGCCCGCAGATACGCAGTATTTT
CDR3 protein: CASSLPADTQYF
J gene: TRBJ2-3
V gene: TRBV5-1
D gene: NA
clone size: few

CDR3 DNA: TGCGCCAGCAGCCAAGTCCCTAGCGGAGATACGCAGTATTTT
CDR3 protein: CASSQVPSGDTQYF
J gene: TRBJ2-3
V gene: TRBV4-1
D gene: TRBD2
clone size: NA

CDR3 DNA: TGCGCCAGCAGCCAAGTCGGACAGTCAGAGGGAAACACCATATATTTT
CDR3 protein: CASSQVGQSEGNTIYF
J gene: TRBJ1-3
V gene: TRBV4-1
D gene: NA
clone size: once

CDR3 DNA: TGCGCCAGCAGCGTCGACAACCTCCCAGTGGCTGAAGCTTTCTTT
CDR3 protein: CASSVDNLPVAEAFF
J gene: TRBJ1-1
V gene: TRBV5-1
D gene: NA
clone size: NA

CDR3 DNA: TGTGCCAGCAGCGTAAAAGCGGGATTCACAGATACGCAGTATTTT
CDR3 protein: CASSVKAGFTDTQYF
J gene: TRBJ2-3
V gene: TRBV9
D gene: TRBD2
clone size: NA

CDR3 DNA: TGTGCCAGCAGTGAAGCGGGACGGGAAAACTATGGCTACACCTTC
CDR3 protein: CASSEAGRENYGYTF
J gene: TRBJ1-2
V gene: TRBV27
D gene: NA
clone size: NA

CDR3 DNA: TGTGCCAGCAGGAGACAGGGATTTAGCAATCAGCCCCAGCATTTT
CDR3 protein: CASRRQGFSNQPQHF
J gene: TRBJ1-5
V gene: TRBV28
D gene: TRBD1
clone size: once

CDR3 DNA: TGTGCCAGCAGGCTACAGGGGGCCTCTGAAAAACTGTTTTTT
CDR3 protein: CASRLQGASEKLFF
J gene: TRBJ1-4
V gene: TRBV7-2
D gene: TRBD1
clone size: NA

CDR3 DNA: TGTGCCAGCTCCAAGAGACGACAGGGGGCCTACGAGCAGTACTTC
CDR3 protein: CASSKRRQGAYEQYF
J gene: TRBJ2-7
V gene: TRBV2
D gene: TRBD1
clone size: NA

CDR3 DNA: TGTGCCAGCAGTTTAACAGGGACCCAGCCCCAGCATTTT
CDR3 protein: CASSLTGTQPQHF
J gene: TRBJ1-5
V gene: TRBV27
D gene: NA
clone size: few